This T cell receptor beta chain was recovered during a study of T cells after yellow fever vaccination. About the research overall: Those fractions that held only low numbers of cells were prepared using the SMART-Seq v4 Ultra Low Input RNA kit.

Study-level points and caveats: Once the booster was given, most primary-vaccination clones reappeared, at 95% to 98% for CD4 and more than 85% for CD8. The CD4 compartment and the CD8 compartment contained a small share of clonotypes in common.

This clonotype appeared a few times. Its antigen is unknown. Synthesis of TCR cDNA relied on 5'RACE template switching, which attached a universal primer site and UMIs. In TCRdb, the 5' RACE reads were re-called with MiXCR into one record per CDR3 protein. The profile covers some 560,000 distinct CDR3 sequences, with 15% to 20% appearing a single time and 14% taken by the ten largest. The clonotype was recovered from a man between 25 and 39 years old who received the YFV17D yellow fever vaccine. The sequenced sample was PBMCs, obtained 15 days after the yellow fever booster vaccination.

CDR3 in amino acids: CASSYSGAVYTEAFF. The DNA of the CDR3 is TGTGCCAGCAGTTACTCGGGGGCGGTGTACACTGAAGCTTTCTTT. The chain has TRBV6-5 and TRBJ1-1; maybe TRBD1 (6 bases). Germline CDR1 is MNHEY and CDR2 is SVGAGI. The CDR3 consists of 15 residues. Trimming cost V 0 bases and J 3 bases, with 11 bases left between them.